The sample holds one count of the clone carrying this TCR beta chain. The antigen remains undetermined. The record originates from a study of cytomegalovirus exposure and HLA in healthy donors. PCR was performed using 60 Vbeta and 13 Jbeta primers. Clones were sequenced by immunoSEQ multiplex PCR, and TCRdb holds only the in-frame ones, with some missing. The sample lists 250,000 or so clones, approximately 82% occurring once. Germline V gene sequence: CDR1 MNHNS, CDR2 SASEGT. The CDR3 spans 15 residues. V was shortened by 4 bases and J by 5 bases, with 17 bases between the two germline ends. Study conclusions and caveats: About 87% or about 30% of the time was how often most TCR beta V segments were productive, according to an earlier analysis. Sequencing had likely introduced a cluster of highly shared sequence variants as an artifact.

The receptor was isolated from a woman aged 55 to 70 in good health and CMV-seropositive. The specimen sequenced was PBMCs. The gene calls are TRBV6-1 and TRBJ1-2; D may be TRBD1 (5 bases). This CDR3 reads CASSGGAGRGYGYTF. As DNA, the CDR3 is TGTGCCAGCAGTGGGGGTGCTGGAAGGGGATATGGCTACACCTTC.